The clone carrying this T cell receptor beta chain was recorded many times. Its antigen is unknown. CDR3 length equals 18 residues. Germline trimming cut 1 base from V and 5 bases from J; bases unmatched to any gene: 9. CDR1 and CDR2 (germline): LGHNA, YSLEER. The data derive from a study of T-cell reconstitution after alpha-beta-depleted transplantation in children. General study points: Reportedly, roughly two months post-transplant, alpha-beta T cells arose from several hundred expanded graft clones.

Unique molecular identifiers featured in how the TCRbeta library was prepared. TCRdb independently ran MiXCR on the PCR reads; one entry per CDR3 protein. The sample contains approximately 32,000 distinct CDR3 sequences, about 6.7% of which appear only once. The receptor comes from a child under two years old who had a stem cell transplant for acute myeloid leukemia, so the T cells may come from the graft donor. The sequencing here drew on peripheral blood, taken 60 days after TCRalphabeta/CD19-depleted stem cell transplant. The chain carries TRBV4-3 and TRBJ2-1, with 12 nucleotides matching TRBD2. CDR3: CASSQVPHLAGGDNEQFF. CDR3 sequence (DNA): TGCGCCAGCAGCCAAGTCCCCCACCTAGCGGGGGGGGACAATGAGCAGTTCTTC.